Presented here are 5 T cell receptor beta chains from one specimen sequenced in a study of CD8 T cells in Susac syndrome. Random hexamers were used to reverse transcribe about 0.45 to 1 ug of RNA. Via MiXCR, TCRdb re-called the immunoSEQ multiplex PCR reads, giving one row per CDR3 protein. The table lists some 130,000 distinct CDR3 sequences, about 94% of them singletons. Sequenced: CD4+ T cells from PBMCs. These receptors were collected from a human donor with multiple sclerosis.

The V call is TRBV6-1, the J call TRBJ2-7; D is undetermined. Germline V gene lookup returns CDR1 MNHNS and CDR2 SASEGT. The CDR3 runs 14 residues. V was shortened by 6 bases and J by 2 bases, with 14 bases between the two germline ends. CDR3 sequence (DNA): TGTGCCAGCAGCGTGGGTCTACCCCCCTACGAGCAGTACTTC. Translating gives CASSVGLPPYEQYF.

The chain has TRBV30 and TRBJ1-1; no clear D gene. The length of the CDR3 is 15 residues. V lost 3 bases, J lost 1 base, and 15 bases lay in between. Germline V gene sequence: CDR1 GTSNPN, CDR2 SVGIG (reference sequence). The CDR3 reads CAWSPELRRNTEAFF. CDR3 coding DNA: TGTGCCTGGAGCCCTGAACTGCGGCGGAACACTGAAGCTTTCTTT.

The chain couples TRBV7-9 to TRBJ2-7, with 7 positions matching TRBD1. The CDR3 has 15 residues. The germline V gene encodes CDR1 SEHNR and CDR2 FQNEAQ (reference sequence). V was clipped by 1 base and J by 3 bases; unmatched bases: 6. CDR3 in DNA: TGTGCCAGCAGCTTAGGGCAGGGGGTCGGCTACGAGCAGTACTTC. It encodes CASSLGQGVGYEQYF.

The genes are TRBV2 and TRBJ2-2; weak D call: TRBD1 (5 bases). The CDR3 length is 13 residues. The germline V gene encodes CDR1 SNHLY and CDR2 FYNNEI. Trimming removed 6 bases from V and 5 bases from J, with 10 bases in between. The CDR3 nucleotides are TGTGCCAGCAGCGTAAGGGGTACCGGGGAGCTGTTTTTT. Translating gives CASSVRGTGELFF.

V gene TRBV12-3 or TRBV12-4 combines with J gene TRBJ1-6; D is undetermined. The CDR3 is made up of 14 amino acids. V shed 1 base and J shed 6 bases, with 7 bases lying between them. CDR3 nucleotides: TGTGCCAGCAGTTTAGGGACCTCTAATTCACCCCTCCACTTT. This gives the protein CASSLGTSNSPLHF.